Listed below are T cell receptor beta chains from one sample, sequenced in a study of cytomegalovirus exposure and HLA in healthy donors. Sequencing used immunoSEQ multiplex PCR; TCRdb keeps in-frame clones, though not all of them. This table has 95,000 to 150,000 clones, over 75% appearing once. The specimen sequenced was PBMCs. These receptor sequences come from a woman aged 18-29 years in good health and CMV-seronegative. CDR3s include the opening cysteine and the closing phenylalanine or tryptophan. Fields, in order: J gene, V gene, D gene, clone size, CDR3 DNA, CDR3 protein. The D gene is left open where the match is weak. A clone size is listed for some rows: how often the clone was seen (once, few, many), or a class if it is expanded.

TRBJ2-5,TRBV4-2,.,few,TGTGCCAGCAGCCAAGGTCGGGGTCCTCAAGAGACCCAGTACTTC,CASSQGRGPQETQYF
TRBJ2-7,TRBV5-1,.,.,TGCGCCAGCAGCTTGGCCCGGGAAGAGCAGTACTTC,CASSLAREEQYF
TRBJ2-1,TRBV19,.,.,TGTGCCAGTAGTATTCCGTGGGAGACTGTCAATGAGCAGTTCTTC,CASSIPWETVNEQFF
TRBJ1-1,TRBV11-2,.,.,TGTGCCAGCAGCTTAGGGGGGCTCAACACTGAAGCTTTCTTT,CASSLGGLNTEAFF
TRBJ1-5,TRBV19,.,.,TGTGCCAGTAGATTGGAGGGAATTTTTCAGCCCCAGCATTTT,CASRLEGIFQPQHF
TRBJ2-3,TRBV19,TRBD1,.,TGTGCCAGTAGTATAGACAGGGGGCTAGGGACAGATACGCAGTATTTT,CASSIDRGLGTDTQYF
TRBJ2-1,TRBV7-2,TRBD2,.,TGTGCCAGCAGCTTTCGGAGGGTAGCGGGGAACAATGAGCAGTTCTTC,CASSFRRVAGNNEQFF
TRBJ2-7,TRBV5-5,TRBD1,.,TGTGCCAGCAGCTTGGTACAGGGGACCTACGAGCAGTACTTC,CASSLVQGTYEQYF
TRBJ1-2,TRBV5-4,.,.,TGTGCCAGCAGCACTAACCAGGGGACATACAACTATGGCTACACCTTC,CASSTNQGTYNYGYTF
TRBJ1-1,TRBV10-3,.,.,TGTGCCATCCAACCGGGGGAGAACACTGAAGCTTTCTTT,CAIQPGENTEAFF
TRBJ2-1,TRBV2,TRBD2,once,TGTGCCAGCAGTGCCGGACTAGCGGGACTCAATGAGCAGTTCTTC,CASSAGLAGLNEQFF
TRBJ1-3,TRBV11-2,TRBD1,.,TGTGCCAGCAGCCAAGTCCGACAGGGCTCTGGAAACACCATATATTTT,CASSQVRQGSGNTIYF
TRBJ1-1,TRBV4-2,.,.,TGTGCCAGCAGCCCCCAGGGCCTGAACACTGAAGCTTTCTTT,CASSPQGLNTEAFF
TRBJ1-1,TRBV7-2,.,.,TGTGCCAGCGTCACAGACCCTCTAACTGAAGCTTTCTTT,CASVTDPLTEAFF
TRBJ1-1,TRBV19,TRBD1,.,TGTGCCAGTAGTATTCCTTTCGGGACAGGATTGAACACTGAAGCTTTCTTT,CASSIPFGTGLNTEAFF
TRBJ2-7,TRBV13,.,once,TGTGCCAGCAGCCGAAGACAGCCTGGAGAGCAGTACTTC,CASSRRQPGEQYF
TRBJ2-1,TRBV13,.,.,TGTGCCAGCAGCTCCGGACTTCGGCGTGCGAGCGAGCAGTTCTTC,CASSSGLRRASEQFF
TRBJ1-5,TRBV18,.,few,TGTGCCAGCTCACCAGGCAGCGATCAGCCCCAGCATTTT,CASSPGSDQPQHF
TRBJ1-2,TRBV6-5,.,few,TGTGCCAGCAGTTACTATGACAGGAATGGCTACACCTTC,CASSYYDRNGYTF
TRBJ2-7,TRBV28,TRBD2,.,TGTGCCAGCAGTTTGAGGGGAGCGGGGAGAGAGCAGTACTTC,CASSLRGAGREQYF
TRBJ2-3,TRBV7-2,.,.,TGTGCCAGCAGCTTAAGAGTTCCTAGCACAGATACGCAGTATTTT,CASSLRVPSTDTQYF
TRBJ2-1,TRBV4-2,.,.,TGTGCCAGCAGCCAAGGCTGGGCCAATGAGCAGTTCTTC,CASSQGWANEQFF
TRBJ1-1,TRBV6-5,.,.,TGTGCCAGCAGTCGTTCGAGCACTGAAGCTTTCTTT,CASSRSSTEAFF
TRBJ2-5,TRBV7-9,.,.,TGTGCCAGCACCCATTGGCGTGCGGGGTTGAGGGAGACCCAGTACTTC,CASTHWRAGLRETQYF
TRBJ2-1,TRBV11-1,TRBD1,.,TGTGCCAGCAGCTCCCATAGGACAGGGGTTAATGAGCAGTTCTTC,CASSSHRTGVNEQFF
TRBJ2-7,TRBV7-2,TRBD2,.,TGTGCCAGCAGCTTCTATTGGACTAGCGGGGGCTCGAGCTCCTACGAGCAGTACTTC,CASSFYWTSGGSSSYEQYF
TRBJ2-7,TRBV25-1,.,few,TGTGCCAGCACAGGTGCCTCCTACGAGCAGTACTTC,CASTGASYEQYF
TRBJ1-1,TRBV5-1,.,once,TGCGCCAGCAGCTCAAAATCGACAGGCGGCGGTCCGTCTGGGACTGAAGCTTTCTTT,CASSSKSTGGGPSGTEAFF
TRBJ1-1,TRBV13,.,.,TGTGCCAGCAGCTTAATCCAGGTATTGTCGAACACTGAAGCTTTCTTT,CASSLIQVLSNTEAFF
TRBJ1-1,TRBV7-2,.,few,TGTGCCAGCAGCTCCGCTTTCCCAGGCACTGAAGCTTTCTTT,CASSSAFPGTEAFF
TRBJ1-5,TRBV5-1,TRBD1,.,TGCGCCAGCAGCTCCGACAGGGATCAGCCCCAGCATTTT,CASSSDRDQPQHF
TRBJ2-2,TRBV7-2,TRBD1,.,TGTGCCAGCAGCGCGTCCGGGACAGGGAACACCGGGGAGCTGTTTTTT,CASSASGTGNTGELFF
TRBJ2-1,TRBV5-1,TRBD2,few,TGCGCCAGCAGCTCTCAGGGTAGCGGGGTCAGGGAGCAGTTCTTC,CASSSQGSGVREQFF
TRBJ1-1,TRBV6-5,.,.,TGTGCCAGCAGTTACCGGAGGAAGAACACTGAAGCTTTCTTT,CASSYRRKNTEAFF
TRBJ2-3,TRBV7-6,.,.,TGTGCCAGCAGCTTAGCACTCACAGATACGCAGTATTTT,CASSLALTDTQYF
TRBJ1-5,TRBV15,.,once,TGTGCCACCAGCAGAGATTTGACAGTAAATCAGCCCCAGCATTTT,CATSRDLTVNQPQHF